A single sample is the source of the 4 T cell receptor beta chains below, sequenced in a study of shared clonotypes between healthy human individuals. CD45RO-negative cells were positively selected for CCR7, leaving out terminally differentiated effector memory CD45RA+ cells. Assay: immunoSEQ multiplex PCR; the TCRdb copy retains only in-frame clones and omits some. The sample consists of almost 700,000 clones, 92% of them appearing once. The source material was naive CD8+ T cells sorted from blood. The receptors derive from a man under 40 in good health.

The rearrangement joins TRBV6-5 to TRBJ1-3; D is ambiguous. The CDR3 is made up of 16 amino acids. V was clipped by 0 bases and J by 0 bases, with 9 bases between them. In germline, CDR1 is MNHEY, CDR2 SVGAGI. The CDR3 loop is CASSYSIGNSGNTIYF. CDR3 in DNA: TGTGCCAGCAGTTACTCGATCGGCAACTCTGGAAACACCATATATTTT.

For the CDR3, the DNA is TGTGCCAGCAGTGGTACAGGGGGCCGAGATCAGCCCCAGCATTTT. This encodes CASSGTGGRDQPQHF. The chain carries TRBV25-1 and TRBJ1-5; TRBD1 agrees at 9 bases. The junction had 6 bases not matched to a gene; V was cut back by 4 bases and J by 5 bases. This CDR3 comprises 15 residues. In germline, CDR1 is MGHDK, CDR2 SYGVNS.

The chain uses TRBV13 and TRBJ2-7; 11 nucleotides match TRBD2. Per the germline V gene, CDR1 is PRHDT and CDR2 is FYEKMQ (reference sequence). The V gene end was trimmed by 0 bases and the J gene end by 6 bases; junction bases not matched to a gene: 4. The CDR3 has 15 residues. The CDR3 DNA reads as TGTGCCAGCAGCTTAGGCCTAGCGGGAGGCGGCGAGCAGTACTTC. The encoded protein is CASSLGLAGGGEQYF.

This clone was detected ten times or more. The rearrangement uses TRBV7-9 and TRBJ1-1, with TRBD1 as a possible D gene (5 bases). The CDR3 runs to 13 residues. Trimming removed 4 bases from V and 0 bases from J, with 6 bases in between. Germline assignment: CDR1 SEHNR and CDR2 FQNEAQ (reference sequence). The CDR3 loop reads CASSSTVNTEAFF. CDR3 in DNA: TGTGCCAGCAGCTCGACAGTGAACACTGAAGCTTTCTTT. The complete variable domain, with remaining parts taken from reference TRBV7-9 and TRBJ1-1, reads DTGVSQNPRHKITKRGQNVTFRCDPISEHNRLYWYRQTLGQGPEFLTYFQNEAQLEKSRLLSDRFSAERPKGSFSTLEIQRTEQGDSAMYLCASSSTVNTEAFFGQGTRLTVV.